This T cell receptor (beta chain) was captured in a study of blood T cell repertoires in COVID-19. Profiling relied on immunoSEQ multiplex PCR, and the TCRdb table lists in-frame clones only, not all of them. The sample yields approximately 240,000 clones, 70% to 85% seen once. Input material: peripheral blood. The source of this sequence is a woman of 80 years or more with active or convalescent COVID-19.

CDR3 bases: TGTGCCAGTAGTAGCGGGAACTACAATGAGCAGTTCTTC. Residues: CASSSGNYNEQFF. The J gene is TRBJ2-1, the V gene TRBV19; TRBD2 is a possible D gene (6 bases). Germline V gene data show CDR1 as LNHDA and CDR2 as SQIVND (reference sequence). CDR3 size: 13 residues. V dropped 4 bases and J dropped 3 bases, with 7 bases sitting between them.